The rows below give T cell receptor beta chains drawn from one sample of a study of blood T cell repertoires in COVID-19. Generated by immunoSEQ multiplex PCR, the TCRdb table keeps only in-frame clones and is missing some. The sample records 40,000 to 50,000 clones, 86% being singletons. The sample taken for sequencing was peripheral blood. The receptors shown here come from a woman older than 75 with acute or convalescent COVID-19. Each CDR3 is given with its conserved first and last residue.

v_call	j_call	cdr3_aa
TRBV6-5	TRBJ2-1	CASSPVGGNEQFF
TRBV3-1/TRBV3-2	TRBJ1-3	CASSQDQAGNTIYF
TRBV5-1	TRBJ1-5	CASSLGGSSGQPQHF
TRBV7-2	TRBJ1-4	CASSLGQGLNEKLFF
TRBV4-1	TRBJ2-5	CASSQDSWQETQYF
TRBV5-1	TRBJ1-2	CASSSDDRARANYGYTF
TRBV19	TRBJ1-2	CASSISGAYGYTF
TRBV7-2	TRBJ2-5	CASSSGQQETQYF
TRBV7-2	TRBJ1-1	CASSDQGSKTEAFF
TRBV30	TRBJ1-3	CAWRTQGSGNTIYF
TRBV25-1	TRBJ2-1	CASSESGSGGPRGNEQFF
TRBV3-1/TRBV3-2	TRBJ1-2	CASSPSQGGGYTF
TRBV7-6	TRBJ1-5	CASSLGAGGDQPQHF
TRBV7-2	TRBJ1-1	CASSSRGVENTEAFF
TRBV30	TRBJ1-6	CAWEAGPSYNSPLHF
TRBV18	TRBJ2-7	CASSPPIGQGDEQYF
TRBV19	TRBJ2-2	CASTMQGASGELFF
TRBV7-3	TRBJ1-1	CASSLTREGKNTEAFF
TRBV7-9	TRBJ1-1	CASSTGSTEAFF
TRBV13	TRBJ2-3	CASSSSAGRTDTQYF
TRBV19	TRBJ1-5	CASSMRQLNQPQHF
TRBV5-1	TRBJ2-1	CASSSSDSYNEQFF
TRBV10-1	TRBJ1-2	CASSDALRSGYTF
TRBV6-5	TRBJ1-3	CASSSTPTRGGNTIYF
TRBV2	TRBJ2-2	CASSEGLAGTGELFF
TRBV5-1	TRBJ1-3	CASSPRVSGNTIYF
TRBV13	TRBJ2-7	CASSDTTGLAGRDFSYEQYF
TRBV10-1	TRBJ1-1	CASSDGTEAFF
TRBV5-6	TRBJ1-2	CASSPGQGYNYGYTF
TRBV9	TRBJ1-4	CASSVAGGTNEKLFF
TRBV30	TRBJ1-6	CAWSVSSYNSPLHF
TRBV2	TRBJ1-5	CASSDTGHSNQPQHF
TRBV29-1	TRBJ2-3	CSAQGTDRGRTDTQYF
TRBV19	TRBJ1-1	CASSIRTGAMNTEAFF
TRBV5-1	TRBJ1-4	CASSYGGQGEEKLFF
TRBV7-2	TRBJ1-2	CASSLERQGANGYTF
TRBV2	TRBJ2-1	CASSSDRGGNEQFF
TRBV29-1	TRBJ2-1	CSVEEGTGHSYNEQFF
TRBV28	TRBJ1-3	CASSSPTGSGNTIYF
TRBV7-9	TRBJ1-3	CASKDGTGGDTIYF
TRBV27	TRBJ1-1	CASRSTGGTEAFF
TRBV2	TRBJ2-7	CASSKYRAPYEQYF
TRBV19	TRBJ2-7	CASSPGLQTHEQYF
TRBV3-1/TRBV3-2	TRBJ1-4	CASSLGGIVNEKLFF
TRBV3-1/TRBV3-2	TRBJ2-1	CASSQEGETGGHEQFF
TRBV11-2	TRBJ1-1	CASSLTGSGTEAFF
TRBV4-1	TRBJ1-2	CASSQIQGRGYTF
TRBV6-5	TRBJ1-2	CASTQRGGTNYGYTF
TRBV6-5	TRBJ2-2	CAGYGQNTGELFF
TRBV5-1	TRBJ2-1	CASSKTGVSYNEQFF
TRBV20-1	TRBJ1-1	CSAETGDEAFF
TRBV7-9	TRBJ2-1	CASSLGNSGFSSYNEQFF
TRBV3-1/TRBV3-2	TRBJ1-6	CASGFRTPVGLSPLHF
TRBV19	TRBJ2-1	CASSGQGGNEQFF
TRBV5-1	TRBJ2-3	CASSAQGLGTDTQYF